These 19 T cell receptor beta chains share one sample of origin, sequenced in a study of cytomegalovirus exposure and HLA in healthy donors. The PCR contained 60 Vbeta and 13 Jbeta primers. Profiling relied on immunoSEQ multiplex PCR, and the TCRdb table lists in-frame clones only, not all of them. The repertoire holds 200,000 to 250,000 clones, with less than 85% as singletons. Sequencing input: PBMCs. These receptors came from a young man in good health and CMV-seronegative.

The CDR3 sequence is CASGTPGGVVTEAFF. CDR3 coding DNA: TGTGCCAGCGGGACCCCAGGGGGCGTAGTCACTGAAGCTTTCTTT. The chain is built from TRBV6-5 and TRBJ1-1, with 8 bases that match TRBD1. The V gene end was trimmed by 8 bases and the J gene end by 4 bases; junction bases not matched to a gene: 12. The germline V gene encodes CDR1 MNHEY and CDR2 SVGAGI. The CDR3 contains 15 residues.

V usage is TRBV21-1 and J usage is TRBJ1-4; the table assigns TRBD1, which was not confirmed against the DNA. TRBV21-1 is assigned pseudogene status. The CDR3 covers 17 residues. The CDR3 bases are TGTGCCAGCAGTCCGGGACAGGATTTCCGAGTTAATGAAAAACTGTTTTTT. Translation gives CASSPGQDFRVNEKLFF.

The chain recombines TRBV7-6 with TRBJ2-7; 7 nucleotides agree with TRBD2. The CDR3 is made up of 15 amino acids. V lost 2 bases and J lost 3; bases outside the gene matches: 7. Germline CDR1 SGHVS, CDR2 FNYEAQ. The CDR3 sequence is CASSLRGGVNYEQYF. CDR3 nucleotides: TGTGCCAGCAGCTTACGTGGGGGGGTGAACTACGAGCAGTACTTC.

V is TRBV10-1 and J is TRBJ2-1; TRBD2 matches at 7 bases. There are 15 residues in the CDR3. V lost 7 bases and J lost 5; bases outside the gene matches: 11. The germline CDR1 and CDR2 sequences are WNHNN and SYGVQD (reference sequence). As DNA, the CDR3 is TGCGCCAGCATCAATCGGGAGGCCCCCGACAATGAGCAGTTCTTC. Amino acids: CASINREAPDNEQFF.

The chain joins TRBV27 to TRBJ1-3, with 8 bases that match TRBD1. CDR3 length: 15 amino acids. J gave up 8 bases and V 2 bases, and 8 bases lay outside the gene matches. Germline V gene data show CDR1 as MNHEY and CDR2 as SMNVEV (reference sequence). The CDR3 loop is CASSLRSGGWDTIYF. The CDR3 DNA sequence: TGTGCCAGCAGTTTAAGATCAGGGGGCTGGGACACCATATATTTT.

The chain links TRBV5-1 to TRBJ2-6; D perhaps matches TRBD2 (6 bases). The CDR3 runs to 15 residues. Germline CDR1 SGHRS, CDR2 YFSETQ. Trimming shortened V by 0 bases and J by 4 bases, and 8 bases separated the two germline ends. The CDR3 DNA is TGCGCCAGCAGCTTGGGCGGGACCGGGGCCAACGTCCTGACTTTC. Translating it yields CASSLGGTGANVLTF.

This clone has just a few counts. CDR3 in amino acids: CASSLPQQPGVYGYTF. CDR3 DNA sequence: TGTGCCAGCAGCCTACCCCAACAGCCAGGGGTCTATGGCTACACCTTC. V is TRBV6-6 and J is TRBJ1-2, with D perhaps TRBD1 (6 bases). With 6 bases removed from V and 4 bases from J, the gap between germline ends came to 21 bases. The V gene's germline CDR1 is MNHNY and CDR2 SVGAGI (reference sequence). The CDR3 runs to 16 residues.

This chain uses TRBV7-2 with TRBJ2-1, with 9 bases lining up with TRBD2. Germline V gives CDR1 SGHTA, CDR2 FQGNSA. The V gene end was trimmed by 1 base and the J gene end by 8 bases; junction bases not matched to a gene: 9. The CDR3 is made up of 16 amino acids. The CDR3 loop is CASSLGGLAWSYEQFF. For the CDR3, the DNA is TGTGCCAGCAGCTTAGGGGGACTAGCTTGGTCCTATGAGCAGTTCTTC.

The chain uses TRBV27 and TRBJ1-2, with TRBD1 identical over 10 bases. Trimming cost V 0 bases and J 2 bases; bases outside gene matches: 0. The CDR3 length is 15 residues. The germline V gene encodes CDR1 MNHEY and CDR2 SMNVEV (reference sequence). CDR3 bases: TGTGCCAGCAGTTTATCGACAGGGGGCAACTATGGCTACACCTTC. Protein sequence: CASSLSTGGNYGYTF.

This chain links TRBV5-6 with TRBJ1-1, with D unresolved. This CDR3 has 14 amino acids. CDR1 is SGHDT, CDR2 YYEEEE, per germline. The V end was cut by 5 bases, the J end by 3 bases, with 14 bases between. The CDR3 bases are TGTGCCAGCAGGAGGGAGGGTTGGGACACTGAAGCTTTCTTT. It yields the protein CASRREGWDTEAFF.

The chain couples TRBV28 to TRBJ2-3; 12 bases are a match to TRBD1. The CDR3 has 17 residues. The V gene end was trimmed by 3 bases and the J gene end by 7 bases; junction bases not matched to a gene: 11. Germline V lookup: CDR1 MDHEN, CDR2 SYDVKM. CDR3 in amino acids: CASSFSAPGQGANTQYF. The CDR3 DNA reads TGTGCCAGCAGTTTCTCCGCCCCGGGACAGGGGGCAAATACGCAGTATTTT.

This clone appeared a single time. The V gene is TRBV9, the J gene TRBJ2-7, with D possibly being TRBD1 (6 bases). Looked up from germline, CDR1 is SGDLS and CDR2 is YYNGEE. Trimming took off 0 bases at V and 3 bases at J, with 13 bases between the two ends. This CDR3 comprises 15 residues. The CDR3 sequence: CASSVATGRHYEQYF. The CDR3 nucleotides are TGTGCCAGCAGCGTAGCGACAGGACGCCACTACGAGCAGTACTTC.

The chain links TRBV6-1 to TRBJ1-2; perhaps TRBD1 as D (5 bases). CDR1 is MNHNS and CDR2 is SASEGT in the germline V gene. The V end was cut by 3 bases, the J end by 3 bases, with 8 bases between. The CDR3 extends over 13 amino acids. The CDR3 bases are TGTGCCAGCAGTGAGCAGGGCGACTATGGCTACACCTTC. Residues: CASSEQGDYGYTF.

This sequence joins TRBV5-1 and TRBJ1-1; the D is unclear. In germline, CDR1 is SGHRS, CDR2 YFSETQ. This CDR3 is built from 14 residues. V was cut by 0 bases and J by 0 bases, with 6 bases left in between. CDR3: CASSLDNMNTEAFF. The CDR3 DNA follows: TGCGCCAGCAGCTTGGACAACATGAACACTGAAGCTTTCTTT.

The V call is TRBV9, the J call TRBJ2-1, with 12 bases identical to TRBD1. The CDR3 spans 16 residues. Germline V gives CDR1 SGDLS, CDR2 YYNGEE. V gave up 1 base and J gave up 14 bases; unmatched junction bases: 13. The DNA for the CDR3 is TGTGCCAGCAGCGTAAGAGGGACAGGGGGCGCAGGGGGCGAGTTCTTC. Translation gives CASSVRGTGGAGGEFF.

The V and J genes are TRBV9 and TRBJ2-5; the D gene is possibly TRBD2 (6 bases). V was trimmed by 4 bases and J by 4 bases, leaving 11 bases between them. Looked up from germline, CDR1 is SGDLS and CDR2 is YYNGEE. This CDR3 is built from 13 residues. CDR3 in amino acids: CASSTVGGETQYF. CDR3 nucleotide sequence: TGTGCCAGCAGCACCGTCGGGGGAGAGACCCAGTACTTC.

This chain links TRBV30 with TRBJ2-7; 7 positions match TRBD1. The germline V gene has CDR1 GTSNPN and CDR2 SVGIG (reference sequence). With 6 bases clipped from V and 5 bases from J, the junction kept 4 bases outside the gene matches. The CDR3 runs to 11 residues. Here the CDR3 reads CACNRGHEQYF. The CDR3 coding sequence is TGTGCCTGTAACAGGGGACACGAGCAGTACTTC.

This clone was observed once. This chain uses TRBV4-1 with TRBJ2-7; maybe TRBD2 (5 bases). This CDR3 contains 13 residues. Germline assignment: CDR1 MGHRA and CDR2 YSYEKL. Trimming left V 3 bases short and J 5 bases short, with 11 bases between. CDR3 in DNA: TGCGCCAGCAGCCATCCTAGCATCAACGAGCAGTACTTC. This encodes CASSHPSINEQYF.

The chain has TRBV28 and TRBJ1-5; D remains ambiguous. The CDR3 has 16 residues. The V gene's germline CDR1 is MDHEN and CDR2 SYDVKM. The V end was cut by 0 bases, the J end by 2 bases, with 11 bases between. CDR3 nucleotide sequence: TGTGCCAGCAGTTTATGGGAAGGTCGGGGCAATCAGCCCCAGCATTTT. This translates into CASSLWEGRGNQPQHF.